This T cell receptor (beta chain) was captured by sequencing in a study of T cell repertoires in aging, cancer and after chemotherapy (dated 2019 in TCRdb). Broadly, across the study: Donors spanned six age groups from 30 or younger to 70 or older, with at least three individuals per group. In the hematological group, the paired samples taken before and after chemotherapy came from chronic lymphocytic leukemia patients who were treated with regimens based on fludarabine or bendamustine. Peripheral blood TCR beta repertoires from healthy donors and cancer patients were profiled to examine immunoaging and T cell reconstitution after chemotherapy. In total, the full dataset held about 9.5 million TCR reads. A cohort of 220 or so cancer patients (around 94 with hematological and roughly 120 with solid cancers) was assembled, and roughly 98 healthy donors were included as a reference group. Summary of the overall study and its limitations: It was noted by the authors that conclusions about immunological memory after chemotherapy cannot be drawn from the repertoire data. An increase in median generation probability over the chemotherapy interval was observed in both cancer cohorts, suggesting that the repertoire was reconstituted through rebound thymic output. Compared with age-matched healthy donors, untreated patients with hematological or solid cancers had significantly lower TCR diversity and higher clonality in blood. Hematological cancer patients had lymphoid organ infiltration, which may itself impair thymic emigration or peripheral T cell expansion. In healthy donors, the decline in TCR diversity with age was mainly explained by loss of richness, whereas in cancer patients loss of evenness was also found to contribute.

TCR beta rearrangements were amplified from genomic DNA extracted from peripheral blood rather than from sorted cells or RNA. Rearranged TRB sequences spanning V, D and J segments were amplified by multiplex touch-down PCR using a mixed TRB-A/B primer pool. Two consecutive PCR reactions with Phusion HS II polymerase added Illumina adapters and sample indices to the amplicons. After gel purification with the NucleoSpin Gel and PCR Clean-up kit, the amplicons were checked using Qubit and an Agilent 2100 Bioanalyzer. The libraries were sequenced on an Illumina MiSeq with 600-cycle, single-indexed, paired-end runs. The authors processed their data as follows. MiXCR versions 2.12 and 3.0.5 were used to process the TRB sequences. Each unique CDR3 nucleotide sequence was counted as one clone, and only productive sequences with at least two reads were retained. The repertoire metrics were Shannon diversity, evenness, clonality (defined as one minus evenness), and alpha-parameterized diversity profiles covering alpha 0 to 5. The IGoR algorithm was used to calculate generation probabilities for clones in the paired samples taken before and after chemotherapy. TCRdb handled the public reads itself, with Q25 trimming in fastp and clone calling in MiXCR, and kept productive beta chains. Each record represents a unique CDR3 protein, reported with the most common genes and DNA among its rows. The V and J calls and clone size are TCRdb's, not the authors'. This sample gives roughly 7,000 distinct CDR3 sequences in total; 25% to 35% of them show up just once. 8.3% of the sample goes to the ten largest clones.

Details on this clonotype: Its antigen remains unidentified. Base qualities are not at hand, and no much larger clone is one base apart.

Including cysteine and phenylalanine, the CDR3 has 15 amino acids. The kept DNA is CDR3 alone, 45 bases in frame from the first base. Trimming takes 2 bases from V and 2 bases from J, and the germline ends sit 13 bases apart. Via the germline V gene (reference sequence), CDR1 is SGHKS and CDR2 YYEKEE. Material for sequencing was blood. The receptor chain draws on TRBV5-5 and TRBJ1-1; TRBD1 might be the D gene, on 6 matching bases. The source of this sequence is a human donor with a blood cancer. The CDR3 loop reads CASSLSAGGNTEAFF. The DNA reads as follows: TGTGCCAGCAGCTTAAGTGCGGGGGGCAACACTGAAGCTTTCTTT.